This T cell receptor (beta chain) was sequenced during a study of T-cell reconstitution after alpha-beta-depleted transplantation in children. Study results and limitations: Newly made T cells mostly supplied T-cell counts and diversity one year after transplant.

CDR3 length: 16 amino acids. Germline V CDR1 and CDR2: LGHNA, YNFKEQ. In its sample, this clonotype was seen a few times. Its antigen is unknown. Relative to the germline gene, one junction end is altered; a read error may explain this. Unique molecular identifiers were used in preparing the TCRbeta library. TCRdb re-called the PCR reads through MiXCR, storing one row per CDR3 protein. The sample yields roughly 490,000 distinct CDR3 sequences, about 10% seen once. This sequence was found in a female patient aged 2 to 10 who had a stem cell transplant for aplastic anemia, so the T cells may come from the graft donor. Sequenced here: PBMCs, mostly from graft donor cells, sampled 180 days after TCRalphabeta/CD19-depleted stem cell transplant. The chain uses TRBV4-2 and TRBJ2-3, with D perhaps matching TRBD2 (6 bases). The CDR3 reads CASSQDLADGTDTQYF. The CDR3 DNA sequence: TGCGCCAGCAGCCAAGACTTAGCGGACGGCACAGATACGCAGTATTTT.